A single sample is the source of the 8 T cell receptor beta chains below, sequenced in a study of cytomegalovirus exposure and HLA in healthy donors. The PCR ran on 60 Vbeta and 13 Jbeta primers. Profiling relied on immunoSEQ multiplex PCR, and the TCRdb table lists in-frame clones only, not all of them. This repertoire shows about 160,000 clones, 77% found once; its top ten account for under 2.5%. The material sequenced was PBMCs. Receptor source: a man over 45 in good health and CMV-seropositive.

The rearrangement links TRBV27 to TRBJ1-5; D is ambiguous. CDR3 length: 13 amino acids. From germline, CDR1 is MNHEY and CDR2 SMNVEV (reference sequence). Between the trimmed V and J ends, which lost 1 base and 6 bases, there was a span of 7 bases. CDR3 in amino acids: CASSLYYSQPQHF. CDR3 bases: TGTGCCAGCAGTTTATACTATAGTCAGCCCCAGCATTTT.

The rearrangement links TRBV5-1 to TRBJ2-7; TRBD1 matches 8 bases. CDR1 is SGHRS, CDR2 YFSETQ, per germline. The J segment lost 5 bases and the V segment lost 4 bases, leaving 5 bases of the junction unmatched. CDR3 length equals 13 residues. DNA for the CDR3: TGCGCCAGCAGCACGACAGGGGCCAACGAGCAGTACTTC. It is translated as CASSTTGANEQYF.

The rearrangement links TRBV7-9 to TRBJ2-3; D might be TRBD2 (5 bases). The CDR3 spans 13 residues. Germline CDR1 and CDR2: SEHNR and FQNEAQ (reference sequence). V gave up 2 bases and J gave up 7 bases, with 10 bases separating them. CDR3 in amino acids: CASSLFKRHTQYF. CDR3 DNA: TGTGCCAGCAGCTTATTCAAGCGGCATACGCAGTATTTT.

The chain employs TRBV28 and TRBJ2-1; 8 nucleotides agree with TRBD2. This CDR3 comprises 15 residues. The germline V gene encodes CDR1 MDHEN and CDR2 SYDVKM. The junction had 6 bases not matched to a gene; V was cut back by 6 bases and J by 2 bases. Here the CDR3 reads CASSSGGLTYNEQFF. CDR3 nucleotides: TGTGCCAGCAGCTCGGGGGGGCTGACCTACAATGAGCAGTTCTTC.

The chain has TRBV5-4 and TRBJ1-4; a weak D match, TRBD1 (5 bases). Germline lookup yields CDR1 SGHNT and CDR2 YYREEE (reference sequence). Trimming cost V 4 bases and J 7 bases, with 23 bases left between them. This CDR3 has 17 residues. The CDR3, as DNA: TGTGCCAGCAGCCTGGGGCAGGGAGGTATTGGTGGTGAAAAACTGTTTTTT. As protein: CASSLGQGGIGGEKLFF.

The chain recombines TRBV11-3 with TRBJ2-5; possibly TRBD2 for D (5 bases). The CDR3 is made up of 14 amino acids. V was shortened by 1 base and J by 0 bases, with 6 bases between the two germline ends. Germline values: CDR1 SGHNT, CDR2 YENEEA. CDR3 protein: CASSLGADQETQYF. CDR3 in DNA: TGTGCCAGCAGCTTAGGAGCGGACCAAGAGACCCAGTACTTC.

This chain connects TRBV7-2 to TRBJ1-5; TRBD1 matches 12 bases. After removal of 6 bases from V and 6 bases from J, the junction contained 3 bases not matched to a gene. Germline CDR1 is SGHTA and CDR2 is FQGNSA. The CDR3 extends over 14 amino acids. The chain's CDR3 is CASSRDRGLQPQHF. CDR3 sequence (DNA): TGTGCCAGCAGTCGGGACAGGGGGCTTCAGCCCCAGCATTTT.

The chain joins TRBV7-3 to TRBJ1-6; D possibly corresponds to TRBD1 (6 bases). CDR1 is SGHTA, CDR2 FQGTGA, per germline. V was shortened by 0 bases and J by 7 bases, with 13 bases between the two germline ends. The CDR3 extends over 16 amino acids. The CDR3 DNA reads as TGTGCCAGCAGCTTAACGGGGGCTCAGGGGAATTCACCCCTCCACTTT. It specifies CASSLTGAQGNSPLHF.